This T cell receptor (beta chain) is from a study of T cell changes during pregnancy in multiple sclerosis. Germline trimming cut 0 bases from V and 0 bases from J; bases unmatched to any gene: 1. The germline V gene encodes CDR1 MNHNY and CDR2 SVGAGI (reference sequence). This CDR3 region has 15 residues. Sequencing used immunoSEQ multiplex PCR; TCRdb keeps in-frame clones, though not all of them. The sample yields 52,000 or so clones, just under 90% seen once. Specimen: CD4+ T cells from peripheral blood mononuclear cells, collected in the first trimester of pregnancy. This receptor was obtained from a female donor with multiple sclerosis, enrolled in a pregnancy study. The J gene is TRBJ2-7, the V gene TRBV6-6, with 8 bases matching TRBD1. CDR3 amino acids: CASSYSTGASYEQYF. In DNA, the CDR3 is TGTGCCAGCAGTTACTCGACAGGGGCCTCCTACGAGCAGTACTTC.